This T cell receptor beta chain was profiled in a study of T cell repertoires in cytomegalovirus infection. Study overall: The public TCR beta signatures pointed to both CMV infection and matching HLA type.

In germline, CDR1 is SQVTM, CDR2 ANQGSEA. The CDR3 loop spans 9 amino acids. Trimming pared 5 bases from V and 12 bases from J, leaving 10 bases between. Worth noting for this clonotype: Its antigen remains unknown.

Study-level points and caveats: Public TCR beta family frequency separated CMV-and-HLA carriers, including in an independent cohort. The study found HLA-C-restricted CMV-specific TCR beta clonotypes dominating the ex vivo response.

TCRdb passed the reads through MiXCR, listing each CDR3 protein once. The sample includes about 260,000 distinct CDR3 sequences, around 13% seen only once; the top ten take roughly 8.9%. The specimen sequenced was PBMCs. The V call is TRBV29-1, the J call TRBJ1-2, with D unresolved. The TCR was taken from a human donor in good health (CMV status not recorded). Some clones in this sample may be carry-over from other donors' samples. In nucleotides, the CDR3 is TGCAGCGTTTTCCCCGGCGACACCTTC. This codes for CSVFPGDTF.